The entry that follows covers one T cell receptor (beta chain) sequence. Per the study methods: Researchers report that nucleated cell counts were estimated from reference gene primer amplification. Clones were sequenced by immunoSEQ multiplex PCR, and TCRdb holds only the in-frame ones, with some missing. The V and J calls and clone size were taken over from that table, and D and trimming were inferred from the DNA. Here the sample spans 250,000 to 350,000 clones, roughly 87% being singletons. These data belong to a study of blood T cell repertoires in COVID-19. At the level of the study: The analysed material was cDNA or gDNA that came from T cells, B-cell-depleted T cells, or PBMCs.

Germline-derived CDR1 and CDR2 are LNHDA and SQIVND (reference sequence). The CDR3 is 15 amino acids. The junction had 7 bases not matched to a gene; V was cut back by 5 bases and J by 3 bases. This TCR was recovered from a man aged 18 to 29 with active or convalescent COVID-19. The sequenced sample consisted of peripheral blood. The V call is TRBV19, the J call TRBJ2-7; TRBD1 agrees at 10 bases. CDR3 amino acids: CASSSIWTGGYEQYF. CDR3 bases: TGTGCCAGTAGTTCGATATGGACAGGGGGCTACGAGCAGTACTTC.